This T cell receptor beta chain derives from a study of human T cells and chemical hapten exposure. Study-wide points: Alopecia was present in the donors, so their immune response may differ from healthy people's.

TCRdb processed the RACE reads anew with MiXCR; each CDR3 protein has one entry. The sample lists around 300,000 distinct CDR3 sequences; around 7.3% were seen once. This clonotype has just a few counts. Its cognate antigen is unknown. V lost 5 bases to trimming and J lost 0 bases; unmatched junction nucleotides: 7. CDR3 length equals 16 residues. Germline values: CDR1 WSHSY, CDR2 SAAADI. Time point noted: pre-sensitization, week 0. Treatment described: therapeutic diphenylcyclopropenone sensitization with weekly scalp DPC. The clonotype was recovered from a young man with alopecia areata. Some clones in this sample may be carry-over from other donors' samples. The sample was whole blood, taken in connection with sensitization to the hapten diphenylcyclopropenone (DPC). The chain has TRBV10-2 and TRBJ1-3; 7 bases are a match to TRBD1. CDR3 sequence reads: CASSRTRGPSGNTIYF. The CDR3 bases are TGCGCCAGCAGTAGGACAAGGGGGCCCTCTGGAAACACCATATATTTT.